The rows below give T cell receptor beta chains drawn from one sample of a study of CD8 T cells in Susac syndrome. TCRdb independently ran MiXCR on the immunoSEQ multiplex PCR reads; one entry per CDR3 protein. The top ten clones hold more than 0.15% of a sample with 330,000 or so distinct CDR3 sequences, about 89% of them seen once. The specimen was CD8+ T cells from PBMCs. The receptors here all came from a human donor with multiple sclerosis. The CDR3 runs from the conserved cysteine through the conserved F or W.

J gene,V gene,CDR3 protein
TRBJ2-5,TRBV30,CAWSGGQGGETQYF
TRBJ2-1,TRBV14,CASSQVTGTSDEQFF
TRBJ2-7,TRBV20-1,CSATIQGGSYEQYF
TRBJ2-5,TRBV27,CASSGGPPGGETQYF
TRBJ2-1,TRBV19,CASSIRGSSGRTYNEQFF
TRBJ2-3,TRBV29-1,CSVAGTAAEISTDTQYF
TRBJ1-5,TRBV28,CASSPRAGWGSNQPQHF
TRBJ2-7,TRBV6-2/TRBV6-3,CASFSTAGEQYF
TRBJ2-2,TRBV14,CASGQVLTGTGISGELFF
TRBJ1-1,TRBV18,CASSLGPGQFLNTEAFF
TRBJ2-2,TRBV20-1,CSAPKLQAPPGELFF
TRBJ2-2,TRBV7-6,CASSLRVRNTGELFF
TRBJ2-7,TRBV7-3,CASSFLVKGGEIYEQYF
TRBJ2-7,TRBV4-3,CASSPGTGVPYEQYF
TRBJ1-4,TRBV18,CASSPVDGHEKLFF
TRBJ2-7,TRBV6-2/TRBV6-3,CASSYSVSGAYEQYF
TRBJ1-1,TRBV14,CASSQDPGLNTEAFF
TRBJ2-3,TRBV9,CASRDRETDTQYF
TRBJ2-3,TRBV7-9,CASSSGTDTQYF
TRBJ2-3,TRBV2,CASGEGLAGDPTDTQYF
TRBJ1-2,TRBV19,CASSIATRGSYGYTF
TRBJ2-1,TRBV7-9,CASSFKGGEQFF
TRBJ2-7,TRBV9,CASSPEGGEQYF
TRBJ1-2,TRBV27,CASSLSGQLNYGYTF
TRBJ2-7,TRBV27,CASTRVGAEAEQYF
TRBJ2-7,TRBV27,CASSLGGDSSYEQYF
TRBJ2-4,TRBV5-4,CASGSEAKNIQYF
TRBJ2-3,TRBV19,CASTGMGLNTDTQYF
TRBJ2-3,TRBV28,CASSPTGLAGGQGSPTTDTQYF
TRBJ2-2,TRBV6-5,CASSKALSGELFF
TRBJ2-1,TRBV6-5,CASSPIGGGVNEQFF
TRBJ2-4,TRBV28,CASSSIIDRDRPRDIQYF
TRBJ2-7,TRBV9,CASSPPDSTYEQYF
TRBJ1-5,TRBV19,CASSSYGSSNQPQHF
TRBJ2-1,TRBV15,CATSYYSGRLDEQFF
TRBJ1-1,TRBV19,CASSIDGGQMRTEAFF
TRBJ2-2,TRBV19,CASSTGTGFTGELFF
TRBJ2-7,TRBV20-1,CSASAGDRYEQYF
TRBJ2-7,TRBV30,CAWSESGHEQYF